These 10 T cell receptor beta chains were sequenced from one sample in a study of beta chain features in type 1 diabetes. The authors reverse transcribed all of the isolated RNA, so sequencing captured expressed TCRB transcripts. Profiling relied on immunoSEQ multiplex PCR, and the TCRdb table lists in-frame clones only, not all of them. The table lists 200,000 to 250,000 clones, 9.5% to 13% of them singletons. Sequenced sample: central memory CD4+ T cells from blood. The receptors were gathered from a man younger than 35 in good health.

This clone has more than one count but fewer than ten. The genes are TRBV27 and TRBJ2-4; D unclear. The V and J ends lost 4 bases and 0 bases respectively, with 13 bases between them. This CDR3 has 16 residues. Germline assignment: CDR1 MNHEY and CDR2 SMNVEV (reference sequence). In DNA form, the CDR3 reads TGTGCCAGCAGTTCGGGCAGCCATCTAGCCAAAAACATTCAGTACTTC. Protein: CASSSGSHLAKNIQYF.

CDR3 bases: TGCGCCAGCAGCTTGAACAGCCAAGAGACCCAGTACTTC. Protein sequence: CASSLNSQETQYF. The gene calls are TRBV5-1 and TRBJ2-5; no clear D. V was clipped by 1 base and J by 1 base, with 5 bases between them. This CDR3 is 13 amino acids long. CDR1 is SGHRS and CDR2 is YFSETQ in the germline V gene.

The chain is built from TRBV19 and TRBJ2-1, with TRBD1 matching 7 bases. The CDR3 consists of 15 residues. The junction had 8 bases not matched to a gene; V was cut back by 3 bases and J by 6 bases. Germline V gene lookup returns CDR1 LNHDA and CDR2 SQIVND (reference sequence). Here the CDR3 reads CASSISSTGRNEQFF. CDR3 DNA sequence: TGTGCCAGTAGTATCTCATCGACAGGGCGCAATGAGCAGTTCTTC.

The gene calls are TRBV7-2 and TRBJ2-7; 9 bases line up with TRBD2. The germline V gene encodes CDR1 SGHTA and CDR2 FQGNSA. The CDR3 loop spans 15 amino acids. J was trimmed by 2 bases and V by 1 base; bases with no gene match: 3. The CDR3 DNA sequence: TGTGCCAGCAGCTTAGAGCGGGAGGACGCCTACGAGCAGTACTTC. It is translated as CASSLEREDAYEQYF. Combining the CDR3 with reference TRBV7-2 and TRBJ2-7 gives the whole variable domain GAGVSQSPSNKVTEKGKDVELRCDPISGHTALYWYRQSLGQGLEFLIYFQGNSAPDKSGLPSDRFSAERTGGSVSTLTIQRTQQEDSAVYLCASSLEREDAYEQYFGPGTRLTVT.

The chain couples TRBV25-1 to TRBJ2-2; TRBD2 matches 8 bases. With V trimmed by 0 bases and J by 4 bases, 1 base remained unmatched. Germline V gene lookup returns CDR1 MGHDK and CDR2 SYGVNS. The CDR3 contains 15 residues. In DNA, the CDR3 is TGTGCCAGCAGTGAATACCTAGCGGGCACCGGGGAGCTGTTTTTT. Translation: CASSEYLAGTGELFF.

The chain recombines TRBV7-2 with TRBJ2-5, with D maybe TRBD2 (6 bases). The CDR3 runs to 16 residues. Germline lookup yields CDR1 SGHTA and CDR2 FQGNSA. Deletions cut 1 base from V and 2 bases from J, with 14 bases between. CDR3 loop: CASSLGGVAAQETQYF. The DNA for the CDR3 is TGTGCCAGCAGCTTAGGCGGGGTAGCGGCGCAAGAGACCCAGTACTTC.

The table lists this clone with a few counts. V gene TRBV5-1 combines with J gene TRBJ2-1; D may be TRBD2 (5 bases). Germline lookup yields CDR1 SGHRS and CDR2 YFSETQ. V dropped 3 bases and J dropped 5 bases, with 18 bases sitting between them. The CDR3 loop spans 16 amino acids. CDR3 loop: CASSSALDLWNNEQFF. The CDR3 nucleotides are TGCGCCAGCAGCTCCGCCCTGGACTTGTGGAACAATGAGCAGTTCTTC.

This clone appeared a few times. The chain is built from TRBV23-1 and TRBJ1-5; 7 bases align to TRBD1. TRBV23-1 is an ORF, with its function uncertain. The length of the CDR3 is 14 residues. Unmatched junction bases numbered 8, after V lost 6 bases and J lost 6 bases. This CDR3 reads CASRHTGEGQPQHF. As DNA, the CDR3 is TGCGCCAGCAGACATACAGGGGAGGGTCAGCCCCAGCATTTT.

This chain uses TRBV5-1 with TRBJ2-5; D possibly matches TRBD1 or TRBD2 (5 bases each). From germline, CDR1 is SGHRS and CDR2 YFSETQ. Trimming cost V 4 bases and J 5 bases, with 15 bases left between them. The CDR3 has 14 residues. The CDR3 DNA reads TGCGCCAGCAGCACCGGAGAGGGGTTGGAGACCCAGTACTTC. It yields the protein CASSTGEGLETQYF.

The table lists this clone with a few counts. The chain employs TRBV25-1 and TRBJ2-4; D not certain. The CDR3 totals 13 residues. V lost 3 bases and J lost 3, with 6 bases in between. Germline CDR1 reads MGHDK; CDR2 reads SYGVNS. The CDR3 region has the DNA TGTGCCAGCAGTGAGCACGGCAAAAACATTCAGTACTTC. Translating it yields CASSEHGKNIQYF. The full variable domain, rest sourced from reference TRBV25-1 and TRBJ2-4, is EADIYQTPRYLVIGTGKKITLECSQTMGHDKMYWYQQDPGMELHLIHYSYGVNSTEKGDLSSESTVSRIRTEHFPLTLESARPSHTSQYLCASSEHGKNIQYFGAGTRLSVL.